One T cell receptor (beta chain) is described in this entry. The data stem from a study of shared clonotypes between healthy human individuals. Sorted-subset replicate PCR reactions were performed with approximately 0.2 ug DNA, corresponding to roughly 29,000 T cell genomes. Sequencing was performed with immunoSEQ multiplex PCR; in TCRdb, only in-frame clones are kept and a portion is missing. The sample contains 2 million to 2.5 million clones, under 97% of which appear only once. The TCR comes from a man aged 18-30 years in good health. The sequencing sample was made of naive CD4+ T cells sorted from blood. Subset given: CD45RA+ positively selected.

The CDR3 DNA is TGCAGTGCGTCCGGAGCTGATGGCTACACCTTC. Protein: CSASGADGYTF. V is TRBV20-1 and J is TRBJ1-2, with no clear D. From germline, CDR1 is DFQATT and CDR2 SNEGSKA (reference sequence). V dropped 6 bases and J dropped 6 bases, with 11 bases sitting between them. The CDR3 is 11 residues long.